These 14 T cell receptor beta chains were all obtained from the same sample, sequenced in a study of blood T cells in healthy people across ages. Then a second PCR, running about 7 to 11 cycles, was carried out with a sample-barcoded 5' primer and a J-beta primer mix. TCRdb independently ran MiXCR on the 5' RACE reads; one entry per CDR3 protein. Counted here are 1.5 million to 2 million distinct CDR3 sequences, about 31% occurring once; the ten biggest clones make up over 9%. Sequencing was carried out using blood. These receptors originate from a woman aged 30 to 39 in good health.

There are a few counts of this clonotype. The chain carries TRBV6-1 and TRBJ2-1; 7 positions agree with TRBD2. Germline V gene lookup returns CDR1 MNHNS and CDR2 SASEGT. V shed 7 bases and J 0 bases; nucleotides not matched to a gene: 6. The CDR3 contains 15 residues. The CDR3 loop is CASKPPGGSYNEQFF. The CDR3 DNA reads as TGTGCCAGCAAACCCCCGGGGGGCTCCTACAATGAGCAGTTCTTC.

This clonotype was observed many times. The J gene is TRBJ2-5, the V gene TRBV5-1, with D tentatively TRBD2 (6 bases). This CDR3 spans 15 amino acids. The V and J ends lost 5 bases and 2 bases respectively, with 16 bases between them. CDR1 and CDR2 (germline): SGHRS, YFSETQ. The CDR3 here is CASSLGGVPQETQYF. For the CDR3, the DNA is TGCGCCAGCAGTCTCGGAGGGGTGCCACAAGAGACCCAGTACTTC.

The table lists this clonotype with a few counts. The rearrangement uses TRBV11-2 and TRBJ1-2, with D perhaps TRBD1 (6 bases). The CDR3 has 13 amino acids. CDR1 SGHAT and CDR2 FQNNGV come from the germline V gene. V dropped 3 bases and J dropped 8 bases, with 13 bases sitting between them. The CDR3 spells CASSFNGQFGYTF. In nucleotides, the CDR3 is TGTGCCAGCAGCTTCAACGGACAGTTCGGCTACACCTTC.

The chain uses TRBV10-3 and TRBJ1-2, with unresolved D. CDR1 and CDR2 (germline): ENHRY, SYGVKD. V gave up 3 bases and J gave up 5 bases, with 7 bases separating them. This CDR3 has 12 residues. The chain's CDR3 is CAISEGRYGYTF. DNA of the CDR3: TGTGCCATCAGTGAAGGTCGGTATGGCTACACCTTC.

This chain links TRBV3-1 with TRBJ1-6, with D possibly TRBD1 on 6 matching bases. CDR3 length equals 14 residues. Germline V gives CDR1 LGHDT, CDR2 YNNKEL (reference sequence). Deletions cut 4 bases from V and 6 bases from J, with 10 bases between. The CDR3 loop is CASSPQGSNSPLHF. The CDR3 DNA is TGTGCCAGCAGCCCACAGGGTTCTAATTCACCCCTCCACTTT. Together with reference TRBV3-1 and TRBJ1-6, the CDR3 gives the full variable domain: DTAVSQTPKYLVTQMGNDKSIKCEQNLGHDTMYWYKQDSKKFLKIMFSYNNKELIINETVPNRFSPKSPDKAHLNLHINSLELGDSAVYFCASSPQGSNSPLHFGNGTRLTVT.

This sequence joins TRBV20-1 and TRBJ2-1; tentatively, D is TRBD1 or TRBD2 (5 bases each). CDR1 is DFQATT, CDR2 SNEGSKA, per germline (reference sequence). Trimming left V 5 bases short and J 7 bases short, with 15 bases between. The CDR3 runs to 13 residues. The CDR3 is CSAPRDLYNEQFF. CDR3 nucleotides: TGCAGTGCTCCCCGGGACCTGTATAATGAGCAGTTCTTC.

The rearrangement links TRBV3-1 to TRBJ1-1; no reliable D call. This CDR3 comprises 13 residues. With 5 bases removed from V and 3 bases from J, the gap between germline ends came to 10 bases. From germline, CDR1 is LGHDT and CDR2 YNNKEL (reference sequence). The CDR3 DNA reads as TGTGCCAGCAGCAACCGGAGGGACACTGAAGCTTTCTTT. Its protein product is CASSNRRDTEAFF.

In regard to this clonotype: With a much larger clone just one base away, this may be a read error. This chain links TRBV7-2 with TRBJ2-5; TRBD2 is a possible D gene (6 bases). The V gene's germline CDR1 is SGHTA and CDR2 FQGNSA. The CDR3 loop spans 13 amino acids. With 4 bases removed from V and 5 bases from J, the gap between germline ends came to 11 bases. The CDR3 is CASSWRVWETQYF. In nucleotides, the CDR3 is TGTGCCAGCAGCTGGAGGGTTTGGGAGACCCAGTACTTC.

The chain carries TRBV14 and TRBJ2-7; 7 bases align to TRBD2. Germline assignment: CDR1 SGHDN and CDR2 FVKESK. V shed 2 bases, J shed 9 bases, and the junction held 1 base outside the gene matches. The CDR3 is 11 residues long. CDR3 DNA sequence: TGTGCCAGCAGCCAAATAGCGGGGCAGTACTTC. Translation: CASSQIAGQYF.

As regards this clonotype: Being one base from a much bigger clone, this may be a read error. This chain links TRBV4-2 with TRBJ2-1; 10 bases map to TRBD2. The CDR3 totals 16 residues. Germline V gene data show CDR1 as LGHNA and CDR2 as YNFKEQ. V dropped 0 bases and J dropped 13; count of bases not matched to a gene: 12. The CDR3 loop is CASSQDPSGGAETQFF. The CDR3 region has the DNA TGTGCCAGCAGCCAAGATCCCAGCGGGGGGGCAGAGACCCAGTTCTTC.

This clonotype showed up many times. The chain carries TRBV28 and TRBJ2-3; 9 nucleotides agree with TRBD2. The V gene's germline CDR1 is MDHEN and CDR2 SYDVKM. V was clipped by 6 bases and J by 4 bases; unmatched bases: 11. The CDR3 has 16 residues. The CDR3 protein is CASRAYSGRGADTQYF. The CDR3 coding sequence is TGTGCCAGCAGGGCTTATAGCGGGAGAGGCGCAGATACGCAGTATTTT.

This clonotype has only a few counts. V gene TRBV4-1 combines with J gene TRBJ1-4, with D tentatively TRBD1 (6 bases). There are 14 residues in the CDR3. Trimming shortened V by 1 base and J by 8 bases, and 11 bases separated the two germline ends. The germline CDR1 and CDR2 sequences are MGHRA and YSYEKL. The CDR3: CASSQAGQREKLFF. The CDR3 nucleotides read TGCGCCAGCAGCCAAGCAGGACAGCGGGAAAAACTGTTTTTT.

This chain links TRBV24-1 with TRBJ2-7; 7 bases match TRBD1. Germline CDR1 is KGHDR and CDR2 is SFDVKD. Trimming took 10 bases from V and 7 from J; bases not matched to a gene: 12. The CDR3 is 13 amino acids. CDR3 protein: CATGDSSTREQYF. Written as DNA, the CDR3 is TGTGCCACTGGGGACAGCTCAACGAGGGAGCAGTACTTC.

This clonotype was detected a few times. V and J are TRBV20-1 and TRBJ2-5, with a weak D call TRBD2 (6 bases). CDR3 length equals 14 residues. Germline V gives CDR1 DFQATT, CDR2 SNEGSKA (reference sequence). V dropped 4 bases and J dropped 7 bases, with 19 bases sitting between them. This chain's CDR3 is CSATIGELGGTQYF. DNA of the CDR3: TGCAGTGCTACAATAGGGGAGTTGGGAGGGACCCAGTACTTC.